Below are 3 T cell receptor beta chains sequenced from a single sample in a study of blood T cell repertoires in COVID-19. Generated by immunoSEQ multiplex PCR, the TCRdb table keeps only in-frame clones and is missing some. The sample gives 180,000 or so clones, around 78% of which show up once; about 2.8% is in the top ten. The sequencing input was peripheral blood. Receptors originate from a woman aged 80 or over with active or convalescent COVID-19.

This chain joins TRBV28 and TRBJ1-1; 10 nucleotides agree with TRBD1. The junction had 8 bases not matched to a gene; V was cut back by 5 bases and J by 8 bases. CDR3 length: 14 residues. Germline CDR1 and CDR2: MDHEN and SYDVKM. CDR3 region: CASSPPDRGREAFF. In DNA, the CDR3 is TGTGCCAGCAGTCCCCCCGACAGGGGGCGGGAAGCTTTCTTT.

CDR3 in amino acids: CASSLVQGDEQYF. The CDR3 region has the DNA TGTGCCAGCAGCTTAGTTCAGGGGGACGAGCAGTACTTC. The rearrangement links TRBV7-8 to TRBJ2-7; TRBD1 matches at 7 bases. The germline gives CDR1 SGHVS, CDR2 FQNEAQ. V was pared by 1 base and J by 5 bases, with 2 bases of the junction left unmatched. This CDR3 has 13 amino acids.

The genes are TRBV2 and TRBJ2-1; 9 bases match TRBD1. The CDR3 sequence is 15 residues long. Trimming at V came to 6 bases and at J to 3 bases, leaving 6 bases not matched to a gene. CDR1 and CDR2 (germline): SNHLY, FYNNEI. The CDR3 loop reads CASRTGTGYYNEQFF. Here the CDR3 DNA reads TGTGCCAGCAGGACCGGGACAGGGTACTACAATGAGCAGTTCTTC.